These 20 T cell receptor beta chains were sequenced from one sample in a study of T cell responses to AZD1222 COVID-19 vaccine. Only in-frame clones appear in the TCRdb table, and some are missing; sequencing was by immunoSEQ multiplex PCR. The data show some 130,000 clones, approximately 90% seen once. The material was peripheral blood, obtained on day 0 of AZD1222 vaccination. The receptors come from an adult in good health.

The V gene is TRBV14, the J gene TRBJ1-5; TRBD1 might be the D (5 bases). The CDR3 sequence is 12 residues long. V dropped 5 bases and J dropped 6 bases, with 8 bases sitting between them. CDR1 is SGHDN, CDR2 FVKESK, per germline. The CDR3 sequence is CASSLGLQPQHF. CDR3 DNA: TGTGCCAGCAGCTTGGGACTTCAGCCCCAGCATTTT.

The rearrangement uses TRBV10-3 and TRBJ2-7; D is ambiguous. Trimming removed 0 bases at V and 6 bases at J, with 6 bases between. The CDR3 contains 12 residues. Germline assignment: CDR1 ENHRY and CDR2 SYGVKD. The CDR3 here is CAISESNIEQYF. The CDR3 DNA sequence: TGTGCCATCAGTGAGTCTAACATCGAGCAGTACTTC.

The chain has TRBV2 and TRBJ2-1; the match to TRBD2 covers 9 bases. Trimming took 6 bases from V and 0 from J; bases not matched to a gene: 6. The CDR3 extends over 16 amino acids. CDR1 and CDR2 from the germline V gene are SNHLY and FYNNEI. The CDR3 reads CASRVTSGYSYNEQFF. DNA of the CDR3: TGTGCCAGCAGGGTAACTAGCGGGTACTCCTACAATGAGCAGTTCTTC. Combining the CDR3 with reference TRBV2 and TRBJ2-1 gives the whole variable domain EPEVTQTPSHQVTQMGQEVILRCVPISNHLYFYWYRQILGQKVEFLVSFYNNEISEKSEIFDDQFSVERPDGSNFTLKIRSTKLEDSAMYFCASRVTSGYSYNEQFFGPGTRLTVL.

This chain joins TRBV10-3 and TRBJ1-6; weak D call: TRBD1 (6 bases). The length of the CDR3 is 15 residues. Germline CDR1 is ENHRY and CDR2 is SYGVKD. V dropped 2 bases and J dropped 9 bases, with 14 bases sitting between them. The CDR3 DNA reads TGTGCCATCAGTGAGCTCCCAGGGGCGGGTTCACCCCTCCACTTT. It is translated as CAISELPGAGSPLHF.

V gene TRBV3-1 (or the pseudogene TRBV3-2) combines with J gene TRBJ1-2; 7 bases match TRBD1. The ends lost 0 bases at V and 4 bases at J; junction bases unmatched: 2. Germline CDR1 LGHDT, CDR2 YNNKEL (reference sequence). The CDR3 contains 14 residues. The CDR3 loop is CASSQDDRVYGYTF. The CDR3 DNA is TGTGCCAGCAGCCAAGATGACAGGGTCTATGGCTACACCTTC.

This sequence joins TRBV3-1 (or the pseudogene TRBV3-2) and TRBJ1-2, with D uncertain. V shed 0 bases and J shed 0 bases, with 5 bases lying between them. CDR1 is LGHDT and CDR2 is YNNKEL in the germline V gene (reference sequence). The CDR3 loop spans 14 amino acids. CDR3 in amino acids: CASSQDIANYGYTF. The DNA for the CDR3 is TGTGCCAGCAGCCAAGATATCGCTAACTATGGCTACACCTTC.

This chain connects TRBV27 to TRBJ1-4, with no clear D. Germline CDR1 reads MNHEY; CDR2 reads SMNVEV (reference sequence). V was clipped by 5 bases and J by 5 bases, with 18 bases between them. The CDR3 is 16 amino acids. CDR3 region: CASSPERTWKNEKLFF. As DNA, the CDR3 is TGTGCCAGCAGTCCAGAGAGGACCTGGAAGAATGAAAAACTGTTTTTT.

V gene TRBV3-1 (or the pseudogene TRBV3-2) combines with J gene TRBJ2-7, with 10 bases fitting TRBD2. CDR1 is LGHDT and CDR2 is YNNKEL in the germline V gene (reference sequence). Trimming cost V 1 base and J 0 bases; bases outside gene matches: 3. CDR3 length: 16 residues. CDR3 sequence: CASSQGSGGSSYEQYF. The CDR3 region has the DNA TGTGCCAGCAGCCAAGGTAGCGGGGGGAGCTCCTACGAGCAGTACTTC.

CDR3 DNA: TGTGCCAGCAGTGACAGGGGCGGGGGCAATCAGCCCCAGCATTTT. This encodes CASSDRGGGNQPQHF. This chain connects TRBV2 to TRBJ1-5; possible D gene TRBD1, 6 bases. The length of the CDR3 is 15 residues. Trimming took off 3 bases at V and 2 bases at J, with 11 bases between the two ends. The germline V gene has CDR1 SNHLY and CDR2 FYNNEI.

The V gene is TRBV2, the J gene TRBJ2-5; D not certain. Germline lookup yields CDR1 SNHLY and CDR2 FYNNEI. Trimming took 4 bases from V and 7 from J, leaving 13 bases between them. The CDR3 covers 13 residues. The CDR3 region has the DNA TGTGCCAGCAGTGCCCCCCTATTCGTGACCCAGTACTTC. It codes for CASSAPLFVTQYF.

The rearrangement joins TRBV18 to TRBJ1-2; D uncertain. CDR1 is KGHSH and CDR2 is LQKENI in the germline V gene. The CDR3 is made up of 15 amino acids. The germline V and J ends were trimmed by 4 bases and 5 bases, with 17 bases remaining between them. The CDR3 nucleotides are TGTGCCAGCTCACTGGGGAGAGACAATCGTTATGGCTACACCTTC. Residues: CASSLGRDNRYGYTF.

This clone showed up just a few times. The rearrangement uses TRBV5-8 and TRBJ1-1; D might be TRBD1 (5 bases). The germline V gene encodes CDR1 SGHTS and CDR2 YDEGEE. The CDR3 extends over 14 amino acids. V was cut by 2 bases and J by 1 base, with 9 bases left in between. The CDR3 bases are TGTGCCAGCAGCTTTCGGGGCCCGAACACTGAAGCTTTCTTT. Protein: CASSFRGPNTEAFF.

The chain is built from TRBV11-3 and TRBJ2-1, with D possibly being TRBD1 (5 bases). The CDR3 has 14 residues. The V gene's germline CDR1 is SGHNT and CDR2 YENEEA. V was clipped by 3 bases and J by 8 bases, with 14 bases between them. The CDR3 loop is CASSLGAQGDEQFF. Here the CDR3 DNA reads TGTGCCAGCAGCTTGGGCGCCCAGGGTGATGAGCAGTTCTTC.

The chain carries TRBV27 and TRBJ2-3; D is unresolved. V gave up 3 bases and J gave up 4 bases, with 5 bases separating them. The CDR3 length is 12 residues. Germline V lookup: CDR1 MNHEY, CDR2 SMNVEV (reference sequence). DNA for the CDR3: TGTGCCAGCAGTTTCAGGCCAGATACGCAGTATTTT. Protein product: CASSFRPDTQYF.

The chain has TRBV2 and TRBJ1-1, with TRBD1 matching over 7 bases. The V and J ends lost 5 bases and 1 base, in that order; junction bases with no gene match: 4. The V gene's germline CDR1 is SNHLY and CDR2 FYNNEI. The CDR3 contains 14 residues. The CDR3 reads CASSLQGKNTEAFF. The CDR3 nucleotides are TGTGCCAGCAGTTTACAGGGGAAGAACACTGAAGCTTTCTTT.

The genes are TRBV7-9 and TRBJ1-4; 7 bases map to TRBD1. The ends lost 5 bases at V and 8 bases at J; junction bases unmatched: 11. CDR1 and CDR2 (germline): SEHNR, FQNEAQ (reference sequence). The CDR3 sequence is 15 residues long. The CDR3 DNA reads as TGTGCCAGCAGCCCCACAGGGGATAGGAAAGAAAAACTGTTTTTT. As protein: CASSPTGDRKEKLFF.

This clone came up a few times. The rearrangement links TRBV7-2 to TRBJ2-1, with D possibly matching TRBD2 (6 bases). The germline CDR1 and CDR2 sequences are SGHTA and FQGNSA. This CDR3 is built from 17 residues. V lost 3 bases to trimming and J lost 8 bases, with 23 bases between them. The CDR3 DNA reads TGTGCCAGCAGCTTGTATTACGGGACTCGCGCTCAGGATGAGCAGTTCTTC. Its translation is CASSLYYGTRAQDEQFF.

This clone was detected only a few times. The chain employs TRBV4-3 and TRBJ2-1, with D perhaps given as TRBD1 or TRBD2 (5 bases each). Germline V gene lookup returns CDR1 LGHNA and CDR2 YSLEER. This CDR3 comprises 15 residues. V lost 5 bases and J 8 bases, leaving 19 bases between the germline ends. The CDR3, as DNA: TGCGCCAGCAGCGACTTGAGGGGCCCAGGCGATGAGCAGTTCTTC. Translating it yields CASSDLRGPGDEQFF.

This chain joins TRBV7-9 and TRBJ2-1; D is unresolved. Germline CDR1 SEHNR, CDR2 FQNEAQ (reference sequence). Trimming cost V 10 bases and J 6 bases, with 19 bases left between them. This CDR3 region has 14 residues. CDR3 protein: CATAKSWAPNEQFF. The CDR3 region has the DNA TGTGCCACGGCCAAATCCTGGGCCCCCAATGAGCAGTTCTTC.

Here the CDR3 reads CASSSVTGGRGNTIYF. Written as DNA, the CDR3 is TGTGCCAGCAGCTCGGTAACAGGGGGCCGTGGAAACACCATATATTTT. The rearrangement uses TRBV9 and TRBJ1-3; 9 nucleotides align to TRBD1. The CDR3 has 16 amino acids. V trimming: 4 bases; J trimming: 3 bases; junction bases outside the gene matches: 8. Looked up from germline, CDR1 is SGDLS and CDR2 is YYNGEE.